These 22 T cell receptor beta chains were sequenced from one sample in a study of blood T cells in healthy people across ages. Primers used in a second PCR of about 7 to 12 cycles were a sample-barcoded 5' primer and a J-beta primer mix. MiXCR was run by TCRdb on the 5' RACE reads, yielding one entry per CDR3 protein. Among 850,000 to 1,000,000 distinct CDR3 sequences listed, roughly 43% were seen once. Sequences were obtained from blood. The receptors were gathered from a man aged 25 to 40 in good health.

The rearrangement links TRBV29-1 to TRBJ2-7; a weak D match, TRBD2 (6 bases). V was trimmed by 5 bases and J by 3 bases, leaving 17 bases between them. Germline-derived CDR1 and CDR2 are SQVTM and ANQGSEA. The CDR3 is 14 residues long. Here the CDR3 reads CSVRSGTVYYEQYF. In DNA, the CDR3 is TGCAGCGTTAGATCCGGGACTGTATACTACGAGCAGTACTTC.

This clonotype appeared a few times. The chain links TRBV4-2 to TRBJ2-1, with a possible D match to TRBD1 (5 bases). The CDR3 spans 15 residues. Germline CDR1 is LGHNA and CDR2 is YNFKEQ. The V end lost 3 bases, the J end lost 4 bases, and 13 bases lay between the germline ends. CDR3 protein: CASSQDLTAYNEQFF. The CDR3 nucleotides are TGTGCCAGCAGCCAGGACCTGACAGCGTACAATGAGCAGTTCTTC.

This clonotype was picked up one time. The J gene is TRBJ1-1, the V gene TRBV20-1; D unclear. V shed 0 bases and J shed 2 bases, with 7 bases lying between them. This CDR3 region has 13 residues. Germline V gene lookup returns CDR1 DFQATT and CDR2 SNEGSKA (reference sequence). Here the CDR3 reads CSARDPANTEAFF. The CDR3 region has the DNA TGCAGTGCTAGAGATCCAGCAAACACTGAAGCTTTCTTT.

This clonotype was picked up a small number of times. The CDR3 loop reads CSAPGQYNEQFF. CDR3 bases: TGCAGTGCACCGGGACAGTACAATGAGCAGTTCTTC. This chain uses TRBV20-1 with TRBJ2-1; 7 bases line up with TRBD1. This CDR3 has 12 residues. The V gene's germline CDR1 is DFQATT and CDR2 SNEGSKA (reference sequence). V shed 6 bases, J shed 4 bases, and the junction held 3 bases outside the gene matches.

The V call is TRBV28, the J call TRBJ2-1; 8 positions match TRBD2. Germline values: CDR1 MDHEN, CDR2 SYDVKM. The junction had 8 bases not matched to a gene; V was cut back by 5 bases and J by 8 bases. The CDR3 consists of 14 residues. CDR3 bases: TGTGCCAGCAGTCCGGGACTAGAGGTTGATGAGCAGTTCTTC. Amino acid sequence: CASSPGLEVDEQFF.

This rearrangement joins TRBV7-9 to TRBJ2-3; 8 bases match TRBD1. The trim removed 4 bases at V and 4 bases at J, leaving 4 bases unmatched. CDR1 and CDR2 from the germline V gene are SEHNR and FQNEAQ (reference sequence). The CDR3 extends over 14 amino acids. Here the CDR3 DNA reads TGTGCCAGCAGCTCAGGGGGCGCCGCAGATACGCAGTATTTT. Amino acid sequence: CASSSGGAADTQYF.

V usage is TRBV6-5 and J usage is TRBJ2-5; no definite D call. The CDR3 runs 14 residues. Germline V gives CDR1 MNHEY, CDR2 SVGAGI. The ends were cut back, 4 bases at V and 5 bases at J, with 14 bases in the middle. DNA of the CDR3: TGTGCCAGCAGTTCTCTGCCCAACAGTGAGACCCAGTACTTC. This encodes CASSSLPNSETQYF.

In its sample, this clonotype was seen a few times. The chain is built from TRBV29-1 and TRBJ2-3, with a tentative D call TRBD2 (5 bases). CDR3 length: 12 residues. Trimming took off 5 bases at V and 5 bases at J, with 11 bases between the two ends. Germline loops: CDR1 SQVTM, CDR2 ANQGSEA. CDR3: CSVRGSEDTQYF. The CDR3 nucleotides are TGCAGCGTTCGAGGGTCTGAAGATACGCAGTATTTT.

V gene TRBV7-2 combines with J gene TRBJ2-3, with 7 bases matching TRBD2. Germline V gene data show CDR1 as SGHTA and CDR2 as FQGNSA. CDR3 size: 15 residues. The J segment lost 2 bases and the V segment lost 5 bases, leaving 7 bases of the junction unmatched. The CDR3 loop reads CASSPGTTYTDTQYF. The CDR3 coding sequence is TGTGCCAGCAGCCCTGGGACTACCTACACAGATACGCAGTATTTT.

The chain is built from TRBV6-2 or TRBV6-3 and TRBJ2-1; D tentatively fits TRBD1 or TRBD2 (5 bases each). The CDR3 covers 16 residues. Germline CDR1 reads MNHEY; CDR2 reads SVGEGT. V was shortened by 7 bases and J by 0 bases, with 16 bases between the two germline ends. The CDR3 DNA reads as TGTGCCAGCAACCCCTTGAGGGGCCGCTCCTACAATGAGCAGTTCTTC. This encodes CASNPLRGRSYNEQFF.

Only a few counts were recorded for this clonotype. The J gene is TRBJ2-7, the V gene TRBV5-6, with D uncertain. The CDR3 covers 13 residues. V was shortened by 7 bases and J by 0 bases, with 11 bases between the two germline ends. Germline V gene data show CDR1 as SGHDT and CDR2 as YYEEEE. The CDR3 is CASAASSSYEQYF. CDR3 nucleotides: TGTGCCAGCGCTGCTTCCAGCTCCTACGAGCAGTACTTC.

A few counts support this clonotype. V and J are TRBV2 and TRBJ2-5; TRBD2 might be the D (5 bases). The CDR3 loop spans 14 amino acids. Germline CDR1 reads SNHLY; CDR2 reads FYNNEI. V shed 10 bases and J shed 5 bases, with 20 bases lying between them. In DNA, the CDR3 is TGTGCCACCACGAGGGATGGGTTTTCGGAGACCCAGTACTTC. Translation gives CATTRDGFSETQYF.

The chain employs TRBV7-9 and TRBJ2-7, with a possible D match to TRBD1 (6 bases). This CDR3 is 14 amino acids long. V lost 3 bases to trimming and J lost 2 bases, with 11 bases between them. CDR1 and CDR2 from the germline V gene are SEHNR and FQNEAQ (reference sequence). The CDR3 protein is CASSFYRAPYEQYF. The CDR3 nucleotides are TGTGCCAGCAGCTTCTACAGGGCCCCCTACGAGCAGTACTTC.

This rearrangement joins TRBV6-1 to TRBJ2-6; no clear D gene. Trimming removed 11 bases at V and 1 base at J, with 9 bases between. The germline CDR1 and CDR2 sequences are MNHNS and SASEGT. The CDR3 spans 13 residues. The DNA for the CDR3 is TGTGCCCACGAGGCATCTGGGGCCAACGTCCTGACTTTC. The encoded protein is CAHEASGANVLTF.

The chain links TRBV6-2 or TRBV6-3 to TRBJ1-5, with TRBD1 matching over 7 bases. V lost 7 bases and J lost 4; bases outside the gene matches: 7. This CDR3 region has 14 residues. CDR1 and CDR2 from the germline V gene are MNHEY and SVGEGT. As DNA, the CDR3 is TGTGCCAGCACGCAGGGGGATTGGAATCAGCCCCAGCATTTT. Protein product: CASTQGDWNQPQHF.

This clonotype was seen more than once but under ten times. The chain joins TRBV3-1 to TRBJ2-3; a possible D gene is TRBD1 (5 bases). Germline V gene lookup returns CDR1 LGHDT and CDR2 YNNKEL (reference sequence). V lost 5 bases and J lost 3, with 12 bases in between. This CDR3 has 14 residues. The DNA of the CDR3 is TGTGCCAGCAGCTACGAAGGGGCTACAGATACGCAGTATTTT. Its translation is CASSYEGATDTQYF.

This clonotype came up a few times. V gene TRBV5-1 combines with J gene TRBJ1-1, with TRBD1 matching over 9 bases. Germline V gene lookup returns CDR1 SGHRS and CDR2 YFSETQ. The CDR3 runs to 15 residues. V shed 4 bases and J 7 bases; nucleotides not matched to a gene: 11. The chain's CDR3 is CASSGGTGKADEAFF. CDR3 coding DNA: TGCGCCAGCAGCGGAGGGACAGGGAAAGCGGATGAAGCTTTCTTT.

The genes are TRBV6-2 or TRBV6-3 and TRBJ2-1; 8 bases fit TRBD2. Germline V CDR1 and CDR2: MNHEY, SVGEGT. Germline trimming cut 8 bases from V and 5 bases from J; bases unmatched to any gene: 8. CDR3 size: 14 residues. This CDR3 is CASAWRGGNNEQFF. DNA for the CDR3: TGTGCCAGCGCCTGGCGCGGGGGGAACAATGAGCAGTTCTTC.

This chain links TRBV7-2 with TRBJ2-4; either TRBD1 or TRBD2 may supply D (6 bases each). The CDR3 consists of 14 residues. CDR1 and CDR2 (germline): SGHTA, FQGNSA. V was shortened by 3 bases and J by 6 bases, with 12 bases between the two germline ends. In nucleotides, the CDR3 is TGTGCCAGCAGCTTGGGGGCAGCGGGAAACATTCAGTACTTC. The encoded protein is CASSLGAAGNIQYF.

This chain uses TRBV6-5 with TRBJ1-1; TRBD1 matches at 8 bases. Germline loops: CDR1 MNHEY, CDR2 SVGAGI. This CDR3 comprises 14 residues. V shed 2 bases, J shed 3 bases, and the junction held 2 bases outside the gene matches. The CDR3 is CASSYAQGDTEAFF. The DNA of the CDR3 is TGTGCCAGCAGTTACGCACAGGGGGACACTGAAGCTTTCTTT.

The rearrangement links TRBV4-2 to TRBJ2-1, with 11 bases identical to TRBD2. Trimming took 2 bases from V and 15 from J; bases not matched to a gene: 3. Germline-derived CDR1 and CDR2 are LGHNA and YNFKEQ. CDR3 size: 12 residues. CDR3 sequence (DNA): TGTGCCAGCAGCCAAATAGCGGGAGGGGTGTTCTTC. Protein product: CASSQIAGGVFF.

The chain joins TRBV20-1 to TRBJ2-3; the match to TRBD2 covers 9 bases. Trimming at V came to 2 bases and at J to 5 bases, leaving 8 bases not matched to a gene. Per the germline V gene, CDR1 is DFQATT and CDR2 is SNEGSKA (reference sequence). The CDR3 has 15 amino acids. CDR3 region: CSARTSGGRGDTQYF. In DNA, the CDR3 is TGCAGTGCTAGAACCAGCGGGGGGCGGGGAGATACGCAGTATTTT.